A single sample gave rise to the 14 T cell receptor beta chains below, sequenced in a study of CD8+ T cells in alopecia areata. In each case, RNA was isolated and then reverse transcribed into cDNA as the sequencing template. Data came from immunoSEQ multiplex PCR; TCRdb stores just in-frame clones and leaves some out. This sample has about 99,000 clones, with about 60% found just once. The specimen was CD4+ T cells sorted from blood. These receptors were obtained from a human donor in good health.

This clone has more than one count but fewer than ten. The CDR3 coding sequence is TGCAGCGCAATCGGGGCCGAGACAGGGAGCCCTTACGAGCAGTACTTC. Its protein product is CSAIGAETGSPYEQYF. The V gene is TRBV29-1, the J gene TRBJ2-7; 7 bases are a match to TRBD1. Germline trimming cut 7 bases from V and 4 bases from J; bases unmatched to any gene: 19. CDR1 is SQVTM, CDR2 ANQGSEA, per germline. This CDR3 has 16 amino acids.

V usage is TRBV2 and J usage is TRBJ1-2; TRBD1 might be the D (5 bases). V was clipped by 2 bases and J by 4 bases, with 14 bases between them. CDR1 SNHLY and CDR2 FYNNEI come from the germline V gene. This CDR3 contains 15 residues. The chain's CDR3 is CASSEKMGGSYGYTF. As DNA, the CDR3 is TGTGCCAGCAGTGAAAAAATGGGGGGGAGCTATGGCTACACCTTC.

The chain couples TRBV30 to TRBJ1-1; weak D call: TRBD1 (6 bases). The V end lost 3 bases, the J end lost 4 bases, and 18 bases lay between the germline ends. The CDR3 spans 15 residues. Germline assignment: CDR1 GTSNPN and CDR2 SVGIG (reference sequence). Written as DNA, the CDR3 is TGTGCCTGGAGCCCTATTCCGGGGGCGCCCACTGAAGCTTTCTTT. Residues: CAWSPIPGAPTEAFF. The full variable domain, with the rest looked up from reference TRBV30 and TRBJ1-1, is SQTIHQWPATLVQPVGSPLSLECTVEGTSNPNLYWYRQAAGRGLQLLFYSVGIGQISSEVPQNLSASRPQDRQFILSSKKLLLSDSGFYLCAWSPIPGAPTEAFFGQGTRLTVV.

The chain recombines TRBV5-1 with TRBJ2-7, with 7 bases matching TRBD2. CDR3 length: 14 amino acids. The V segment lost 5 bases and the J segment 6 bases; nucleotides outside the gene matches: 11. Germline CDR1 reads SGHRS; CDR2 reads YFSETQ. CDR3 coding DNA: TGCGCCAGCAGTTCTTCAGCGGGGTCGGGCGAGCAGTACTTC. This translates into CASSSSAGSGEQYF.

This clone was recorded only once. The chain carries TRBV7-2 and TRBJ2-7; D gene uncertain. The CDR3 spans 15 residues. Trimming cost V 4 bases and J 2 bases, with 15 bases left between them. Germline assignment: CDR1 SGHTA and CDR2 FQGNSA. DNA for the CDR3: TGTGCCAGCAGCTACCAGGACGGAAGCCCCTACGAGCAGTACTTC. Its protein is CASSYQDGSPYEQYF.

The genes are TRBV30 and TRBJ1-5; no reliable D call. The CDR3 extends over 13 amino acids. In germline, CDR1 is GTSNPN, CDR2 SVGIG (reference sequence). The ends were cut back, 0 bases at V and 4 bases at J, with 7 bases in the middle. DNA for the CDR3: TGTGCCTGGAGTGTACTAGGGAATCAGCCCCAGCATTTT. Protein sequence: CAWSVLGNQPQHF.

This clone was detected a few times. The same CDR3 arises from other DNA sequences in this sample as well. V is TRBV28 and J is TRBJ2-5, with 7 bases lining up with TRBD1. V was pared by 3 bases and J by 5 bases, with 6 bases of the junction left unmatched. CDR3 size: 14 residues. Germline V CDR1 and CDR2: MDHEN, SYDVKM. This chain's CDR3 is CASSFGQARETQYF. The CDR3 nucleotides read TGTGCCAGCAGTTTCGGACAGGCCAGGGAGACCCAGTACTTC.

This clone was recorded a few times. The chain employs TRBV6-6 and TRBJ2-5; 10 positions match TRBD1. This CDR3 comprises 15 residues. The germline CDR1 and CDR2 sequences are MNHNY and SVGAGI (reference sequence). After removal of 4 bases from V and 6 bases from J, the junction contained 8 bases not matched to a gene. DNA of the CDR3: TGTGCCAGCAGTTGGGTCTCGGGACAGGGGAAGACCCAGTACTTC. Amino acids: CASSWVSGQGKTQYF.

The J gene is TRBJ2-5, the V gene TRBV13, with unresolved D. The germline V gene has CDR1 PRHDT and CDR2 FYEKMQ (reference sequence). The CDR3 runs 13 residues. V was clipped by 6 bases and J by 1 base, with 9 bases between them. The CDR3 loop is CASRKTFQETQYF. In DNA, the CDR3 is TGTGCCAGCAGAAAAACCTTCCAAGAGACCCAGTACTTC.

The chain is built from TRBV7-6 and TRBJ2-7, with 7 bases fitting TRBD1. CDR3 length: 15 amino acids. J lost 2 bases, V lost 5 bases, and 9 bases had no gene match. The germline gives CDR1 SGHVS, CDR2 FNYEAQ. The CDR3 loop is CASSPSGGQAYEQYF. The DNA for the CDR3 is TGTGCCAGCAGCCCCTCCGGTGGACAGGCCTACGAGCAGTACTTC. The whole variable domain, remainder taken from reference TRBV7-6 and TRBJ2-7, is GAGVSQSPRYKVTKRGQDVALRCDPISGHVSLYWYRQALGQGPEFLTYFNYEAQQDKSGLPNDRFSAERPEGSISTLTIQRTEQRDSAMYRCASSPSGGQAYEQYFGPGTRLTVT.

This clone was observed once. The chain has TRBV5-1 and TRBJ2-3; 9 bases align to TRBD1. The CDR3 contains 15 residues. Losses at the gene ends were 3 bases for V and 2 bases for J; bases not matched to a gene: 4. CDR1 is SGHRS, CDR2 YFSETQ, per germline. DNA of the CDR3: TGCGCCAGCAGCTCGGGACAGGGAGCCACAGATACGCAGTATTTT. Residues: CASSSGQGATDTQYF.

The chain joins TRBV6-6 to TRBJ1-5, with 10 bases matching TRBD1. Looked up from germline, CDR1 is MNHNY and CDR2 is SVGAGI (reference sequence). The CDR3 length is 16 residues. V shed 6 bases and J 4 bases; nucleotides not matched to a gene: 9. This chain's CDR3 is CASSRQGAGENQPQHF. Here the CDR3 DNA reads TGTGCCAGCAGCCGACAGGGGGCAGGGGAAAATCAGCCCCAGCATTTT.

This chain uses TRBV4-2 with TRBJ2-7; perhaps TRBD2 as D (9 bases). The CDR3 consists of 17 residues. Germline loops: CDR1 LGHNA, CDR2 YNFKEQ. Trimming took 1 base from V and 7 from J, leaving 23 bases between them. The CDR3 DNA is TGTGCCAGCAGCCAAGTTACAGGGGGTAGCGGGGGATATGAGCAGTACTTC. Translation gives CASSQVTGGSGGYEQYF.

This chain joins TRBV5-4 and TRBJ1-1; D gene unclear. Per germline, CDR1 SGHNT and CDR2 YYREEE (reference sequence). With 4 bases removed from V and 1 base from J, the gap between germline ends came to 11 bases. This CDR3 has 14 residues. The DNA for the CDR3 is TGTGCCAGCAGCCTTGACCTGGGGAACACTGAAGCTTTCTTT. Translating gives CASSLDLGNTEAFF. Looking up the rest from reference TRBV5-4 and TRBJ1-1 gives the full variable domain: ETGVTQSPTHLIKTRGQQVTLRCSSQSGHNTVSWYQQALGQGPQFIFQYYREEENGRGNFPPRFSGLQFPNYSSELNVNALELDDSALYLCASSLDLGNTEAFFGQGTRLTVV.